The 8 T cell receptor beta chains reported below all come from one sample, sequenced in a study of blood T cells in healthy people across ages. Primers used in a second PCR of roughly 7 to 12 cycles were a sample-barcoded 5' primer and a J-beta primer mix. TCRdb reanalysed the 5' RACE reads using MiXCR and keeps one entry per CDR3 protein. In the table there are roughly 1.9 million distinct CDR3 sequences, about 39% of which are singletons. The sample was blood. The receptors shown here come from a human donor in good health.

V and J are TRBV7-2 and TRBJ2-7; possibly TRBD2 for D (6 bases). The better agreement between TRBJ2-5 and the DNA end casts doubt on the J call. The CDR3 covers 14 residues. Germline V gene data show CDR1 as SGHTA and CDR2 as FQGNSA. CDR3 nucleotides: TGTGCCAGCAGCTTAGTTGGCGGGGCGAAGACCCAGTACTTC. It is translated as CASSLVGGAKTQYF.

The V call is TRBV28, the J call TRBJ2-1; D is possibly TRBD2 (5 bases). Germline V gene lookup returns CDR1 MDHEN and CDR2 SYDVKM. Between the trimmed V and J ends, which lost 6 bases and 7 bases, there was a span of 19 bases. The CDR3 covers 15 residues. The CDR3 reads CASSPPASRSNEQFF. The CDR3 DNA sequence: TGTGCCAGCAGCCCTCCCGCTAGCCGGTCGAATGAGCAGTTCTTC.

The CDR3 loop is CASSLAGTGFSYNEQFF. The CDR3 DNA reads as TGTGCCAGCAGTTTAGCGGGGACAGGCTTCTCCTACAATGAGCAGTTCTTC. This chain uses TRBV12-3 or TRBV12-4 with TRBJ2-1; 8 bases map to TRBD1. V lost 0 bases and J lost 0; bases outside the gene matches: 4. The CDR3 length is 17 residues.

The chain has TRBV7-8 and TRBJ1-6, with D possibly matching TRBD1 (5 bases). The CDR3 contains 15 residues. V gave up 0 bases and J gave up 10 bases, with 13 bases separating them. The germline V gene encodes CDR1 SGHVS and CDR2 FQNEAQ. The CDR3 region has the DNA TGTGCCAGCAGCTTAGCGCGGGGGGTAGGGTCACCCCTCCACTTT. It yields the protein CASSLARGVGSPLHF.

V usage is TRBV4-1 and J usage is TRBJ2-7; a possible D gene is TRBD1 (5 bases). CDR3 size: 15 residues. With 1 base removed from V and 4 bases from J, the gap between germline ends came to 14 bases. From germline, CDR1 is MGHRA and CDR2 YSYEKL. CDR3: CASSQAPETAYEQYF. The CDR3 nucleotides are TGCGCCAGCAGCCAAGCACCCGAGACAGCGTACGAGCAGTACTTC.

V is TRBV4-3 and J is TRBJ2-1; D gene ambiguous. This CDR3 spans 15 amino acids. CDR1 and CDR2 (germline): LGHNA, YSLEER. Trimming pared 0 bases from V and 5 bases from J, leaving 11 bases between. The CDR3 loop reads CASSQELWRNNEQFF. The CDR3 nucleotides read TGCGCCAGCAGCCAAGAGTTATGGCGGAACAATGAGCAGTTCTTC.

V is TRBV20-1 and J is TRBJ2-7; D possibly corresponds to TRBD2 (5 bases). The germline V gene has CDR1 DFQATT and CDR2 SNEGSKA (reference sequence). This CDR3 region has 13 residues. The V end was cut by 5 bases, the J end by 1 base, with 12 bases between. The CDR3 coding sequence is TGCAGTGCTTGTGGACGGACTTCCTACGAGCAGTACTTC. Its protein is CSACGRTSYEQYF.

This clonotype occurred many times. The J gene is TRBJ2-7, the V gene TRBV6-5; 7 nucleotides agree with TRBD1. This CDR3 region has 13 residues. Trimming cost V 5 bases and J 3 bases; bases outside gene matches: 4. Looked up from germline, CDR1 is MNHEY and CDR2 is SVGAGI. Here the CDR3 DNA reads TGTGCCAGCAGTAGACAGGGAGTCTACGAGCAGTACTTC. This gives the protein CASSRQGVYEQYF.